The 19 T cell receptor beta chains listed next were all sequenced from one sample in a study of patients and donors after allogeneic stem cell transplantation. Via MiXCR, TCRdb re-called the RT-PCR reads, giving one row per CDR3 protein. The sample has about 960,000 distinct CDR3 sequences; over 15% are singletons. The sample comprised blood, either unsorted or a sorted T cell fraction (not recorded which). These receptors all come from a human donor who was either an allogeneic HSCT recipient or a stem cell or donor lymphocyte infusion donor (not recorded which). It is not recorded whose cells these are; they may come from a transplant donor.

The chain joins TRBV5-1 to TRBJ2-2, with D possibly being TRBD1 or TRBD2 (5 bases each). Germline V gives CDR1 SGHRS, CDR2 YFSETQ. V dropped 5 bases and J dropped 1 base, with 12 bases sitting between them. CDR3 length equals 15 residues. CDR3 sequence: CASSPGRLNTGELFF. The CDR3 DNA sequence: TGCGCCAGCAGTCCGGGACGGTTGAACACCGGGGAGCTGTTTTTT.

This clonotype was seen a few times. The genes are TRBV29-1 and TRBJ2-7, with D perhaps assigned TRBD1 or TRBD2 (5 bases each). There are 12 residues in the CDR3. Germline CDR1 SQVTM, CDR2 ANQGSEA. Trimming stripped 5 bases from V and 2 bases from J, with 10 bases between. Written as DNA, the CDR3 is TGCAGCGTTAGGGACGTAGCCTACGAGCAGTACTTC. Its translation is CSVRDVAYEQYF.

This clonotype was found a few times. This chain links TRBV4-1 with TRBJ2-7; D is unclear. Germline-derived CDR1 and CDR2 are MGHRA and YSYEKL. The CDR3 is 14 residues long. V was clipped by 3 bases and J by 2 bases, with 11 bases between them. The CDR3 DNA reads as TGCGCCAGCAGCCATCGCGATCTGACCTACGAGCAGTACTTC. It translates to CASSHRDLTYEQYF.

The chain carries TRBV5-5 and TRBJ1-5; no reliable D call. V was trimmed by 4 bases and J by 7 bases, leaving 18 bases between them. The length of the CDR3 is 15 residues. Germline CDR1 and CDR2: SGHKS and YYEKEE (reference sequence). CDR3: CASSPLYSASQPQHF. For the CDR3, the DNA is TGTGCCAGCAGCCCACTTTATTCGGCGAGCCAGCCCCAGCATTTT.

In this sample, this clonotype turned up a few times. The chain is built from TRBV20-1 and TRBJ1-5; weak D call: TRBD1 (6 bases). The germline V gene has CDR1 DFQATT and CDR2 SNEGSKA (reference sequence). Trimming shortened V by 5 bases and J by 6 bases, and 20 bases separated the two germline ends. CDR3 length equals 15 residues. In DNA form, the CDR3 reads TGCAGTGCTGGATATACGGGAGGGGGTGGTCAGCCCCAGCATTTT. This translates into CSAGYTGGGGQPQHF.

This clonotype has just a few counts. The chain is built from TRBV6-5 and TRBJ2-7; D might be TRBD1 or TRBD2, each matching 5 bases. Looked up from germline, CDR1 is MNHEY and CDR2 is SVGAGI. Trimming removed 2 bases at V and 7 bases at J, with 18 bases between. The CDR3 loop spans 15 amino acids. CDR3 nucleotides: TGTGCCAGCAGTTACGGGACGGGCGGTCAACGAGAGCAGTACTTC. Translating gives CASSYGTGGQREQYF.

This clonotype turned up a few times. This chain uses TRBV28 with TRBJ2-3, with D hard to call. The germline V and J ends were trimmed by 4 bases and 4 bases, with 12 bases remaining between them. From germline, CDR1 is MDHEN and CDR2 SYDVKM. This CDR3 has 14 residues. The chain's CDR3 is CASSWNRDPDTQYF. CDR3 coding DNA: TGTGCCAGCAGTTGGAATAGAGATCCAGATACGCAGTATTTT.

Only a few counts were recorded for this clonotype. The chain employs TRBV27 and TRBJ1-1; TRBD1 might be the D (6 bases). The CDR3 sequence is 13 residues long. The germline V and J ends were trimmed by 8 bases and 3 bases, with 13 bases remaining between them. The germline V gene has CDR1 MNHEY and CDR2 SMNVEV (reference sequence). The CDR3 DNA reads as TGTGCCAGCGCCCGGACAGCCTACACTGAAGCTTTCTTT. As protein: CASARTAYTEAFF.

This clonotype occurred a few times. The chain couples TRBV7-9 to TRBJ1-1; tentatively, D is TRBD1 (5 bases). Germline V gives CDR1 SEHNR, CDR2 FQNEAQ (reference sequence). The CDR3 totals 16 residues. V dropped 5 bases and J dropped 3 bases, with 19 bases sitting between them. The CDR3 loop is CASSPMQGGIDTEAFF. CDR3 DNA: TGTGCCAGCAGCCCAATGCAGGGTGGTATTGACACTGAAGCTTTCTTT.

The V call is TRBV5-4, the J call TRBJ2-6; D uncertain. Germline CDR1 is SGHNT and CDR2 is YYREEE (reference sequence). Trimming removed 0 bases at V and 2 bases at J, with 9 bases between. The CDR3 spans 16 residues. Here the CDR3 DNA reads TGTGCCAGCAGCTTGGCCGGAACTACTGGGGCCAACGTCCTGACTTTC. Protein product: CASSLAGTTGANVLTF.

The chain recombines TRBV7-2 with TRBJ2-3; TRBD2 matches at 9 bases. Germline CDR1 SGHTA, CDR2 FQGNSA. Losses at the gene ends were 1 base for V and 4 bases for J; bases not matched to a gene: 6. The CDR3 is made up of 16 amino acids. This CDR3 reads CASSLGSGSLADTQYF. CDR3 in DNA: TGTGCCAGCAGCTTAGGTAGCGGGAGTCTTGCAGATACGCAGTATTTT.

In this sample, this clonotype turned up a few times. The chain has TRBV7-2 and TRBJ2-7; possibly TRBD2 for D (6 bases). The germline V gene has CDR1 SGHTA and CDR2 FQGNSA. This CDR3 is built from 16 residues. Trimming cost V 2 bases and J 4 bases, with 18 bases left between them. CDR3 loop: CASSLMGGPPFYEQYF. The DNA for the CDR3 is TGTGCCAGCAGCTTAATGGGGGGACCCCCCTTTTACGAGCAGTACTTC.

This chain connects TRBV20-1 to TRBJ2-3; 7 bases agree with TRBD2. The germline V gene has CDR1 DFQATT and CDR2 SNEGSKA (reference sequence). V dropped 4 bases and J dropped 2; count of bases not matched to a gene: 9. The CDR3 contains 15 residues. CDR3 coding DNA: TGCAGTGCTACCCCCGGGCGGGGGAACACAGATACGCAGTATTTT. This sequence encodes CSATPGRGNTDTQYF.

The chain combines TRBV25-1 with TRBJ2-2; 9 bases are shared with TRBD1. V trimming: 2 bases; J trimming: 5 bases; junction bases outside the gene matches: 6. This CDR3 has 16 residues. The germline V gene has CDR1 MGHDK and CDR2 SYGVNS. CDR3 loop: CASSEIGTGRTGELFF. The CDR3 DNA follows: TGTGCCAGCAGTGAAATTGGGACAGGGCGGACCGGGGAGCTGTTTTTT.

The V gene is TRBV6-2 or TRBV6-3, the J gene TRBJ2-2; no firm D call. V was clipped by 4 bases and J by 1 base, with 16 bases between them. This CDR3 has 17 residues. CDR1 is MNHEY and CDR2 is SVGEGT in the germline V gene. CDR3: CASSWALRAENTGELFF. The CDR3 nucleotides read TGTGCCAGCAGTTGGGCCCTAAGGGCAGAGAACACCGGGGAGCTGTTTTTT.

The rearrangement uses TRBV24-1 and TRBJ2-1; perhaps TRBD2 as D (5 bases). The germline CDR1 and CDR2 sequences are KGHDR and SFDVKD. V lost 2 bases to trimming and J lost 9 bases, with 22 bases between them. The length of the CDR3 is 17 residues. CDR3 DNA: TGTGCCACCAGTGATTCCGTACGGCGGAAGGTCGGGGTTGAGCAGTTCTTC. Protein sequence: CATSDSVRRKVGVEQFF.

This clonotype showed up just a few times. V and J are TRBV5-1 and TRBJ1-2; 9 bases agree with TRBD1. From germline, CDR1 is SGHRS and CDR2 YFSETQ. The J segment lost 12 bases and the V segment lost 0 bases, leaving 9 bases of the junction unmatched. This CDR3 comprises 14 residues. The CDR3: CASSLEFGTGPNTF. As DNA, the CDR3 is TGCGCCAGCAGCTTGGAATTCGGGACAGGGCCGAACACCTTC.

This clonotype has more than one count but fewer than ten. V usage is TRBV20-1 and J usage is TRBJ2-2; TRBD1 agrees at 9 bases. There are 14 residues in the CDR3. Germline V gene data show CDR1 as DFQATT and CDR2 as SNEGSKA (reference sequence). Trimming cost V 3 bases and J 11 bases; bases outside gene matches: 10. DNA for the CDR3: TGCAGTGCTAGCGGGACAGGGTATACCGAAGAGCTGTTTTTT. This gives the protein CSASGTGYTEELFF.

The V call is TRBV2, the J call TRBJ2-7, with 11 bases identical to TRBD2. The CDR3 loop spans 15 amino acids. Trimming took 6 bases from V and 0 from J; bases not matched to a gene: 4. Germline CDR1 SNHLY, CDR2 FYNNEI. The CDR3 region is CASRELAGDSYEQYF. CDR3 bases: TGTGCCAGCAGAGAACTAGCGGGAGACTCCTACGAGCAGTACTTC.